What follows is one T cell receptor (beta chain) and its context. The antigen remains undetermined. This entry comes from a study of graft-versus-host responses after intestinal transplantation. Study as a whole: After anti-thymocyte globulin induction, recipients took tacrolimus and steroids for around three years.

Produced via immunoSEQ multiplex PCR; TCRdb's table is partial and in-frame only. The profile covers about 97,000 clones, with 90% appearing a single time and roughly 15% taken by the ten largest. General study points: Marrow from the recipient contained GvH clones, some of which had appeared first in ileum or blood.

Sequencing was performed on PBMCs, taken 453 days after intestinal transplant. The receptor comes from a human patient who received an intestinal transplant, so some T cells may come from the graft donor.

The CDR3 loop is CASSDSSGGSPLHF. CDR3 sequence (DNA): TGTGCCAGCAGTGACTCGTCAGGCGGATCACCCCTCCACTTT. The chain links TRBV6-4 to TRBJ1-6; D not certain. The germline V and J ends were trimmed by 0 bases and 10 bases, with 10 bases remaining between them. This CDR3 contains 14 residues. The germline V gene has CDR1 MRHNA and CDR2 SNTAGT.